The 26 T cell receptor beta chains in this list originate from one sample, sequenced in a study of cytomegalovirus exposure and HLA in healthy donors. The primer mix had 60 Vbeta and 13 Jbeta primers. TCRdb's copy holds only in-frame clones and misses some; the assay was immunoSEQ multiplex PCR. The sample shows approximately 88,000 clones, 64% of them seen only once. The source material was PBMCs. The receptor source for this set is a man in his fifties or sixties in good health and CMV-seronegative.

This chain links TRBV2 with TRBJ2-7, with D tentatively TRBD2 (6 bases). The DNA end lines up better with TRBJ2-5; the J call may be wrong. The CDR3 is 17 residues long. The germline gives CDR1 SNHLY, CDR2 FYNNEI. The CDR3 is CASTGGASELSQETQYF. Here the CDR3 DNA reads TGTGCCAGCACCGGAGGGGCTAGCGAGCTATCCCAAGAGACCCAGTACTTC.

V is TRBV6-1 and J is TRBJ2-2, with D maybe TRBD2 (5 bases). The germline V and J ends were trimmed by 1 base and 8 bases, with 8 bases remaining between them. The CDR3 is 13 residues long. Germline V lookup: CDR1 MNHNS, CDR2 SASEGT. The CDR3: CASSEGGRGELFF. The DNA of the CDR3 is TGTGCCAGCAGTGAAGGAGGGCGTGGGGAGCTGTTTTTT.

The rearrangement uses TRBV5-1 and TRBJ1-1; D is possibly TRBD1 (6 bases). The V and J ends lost 4 bases and 2 bases respectively, with 18 bases between them. The CDR3 covers 16 residues. The V gene's germline CDR1 is SGHRS and CDR2 YFSETQ. The CDR3 region has the DNA TGCGCCAGCAGCCGGGCCGGGGGGCAGCCAAACACTGAAGCTTTCTTT. Amino acids: CASSRAGGQPNTEAFF.

The V gene is TRBV28, the J gene TRBJ1-6; no definite D call. The ends were cut back, 5 bases at V and 4 bases at J, with 9 bases in the middle. Germline V gene lookup returns CDR1 MDHEN and CDR2 SYDVKM. This CDR3 has 14 amino acids. CDR3 bases: TGTGCCAGCAGTAATCAGTTATATAATTCACCCCTCCACTTT. It is translated as CASSNQLYNSPLHF. The full variable domain, rest sourced from reference TRBV28 and TRBJ1-6, is DVKVTQSSRYLVKRTGEKVFLECVQDMDHENMFWYRQDPGLGLRLIYFSYDVKMKEKGDIPEGYSVSREKKERFSLILESASTNQTSMYLCASSNQLYNSPLHFGNGTRLTVT.

The chain is built from TRBV28 and TRBJ2-2; possibly TRBD1 for D (5 bases). This CDR3 region has 14 residues. Germline CDR1 is MDHEN and CDR2 is SYDVKM. Trimming removed 6 bases from V and 3 bases from J, with 11 bases in between. CDR3 protein: CASRIGADTGELFF. The CDR3 region has the DNA TGTGCCAGCAGAATAGGGGCAGACACCGGGGAGCTGTTTTTT.

J is TRBJ1-1 and V is TRBV29-1, with 8 bases aligning to TRBD1. The CDR3 consists of 12 residues. V lost 7 bases, J lost 7 bases, and 8 bases stayed unmatched. The germline CDR1 and CDR2 sequences are SQVTM and ANQGSEA. CDR3 sequence: CSGGQGWGEAFF. The DNA for the CDR3 is TGCAGCGGCGGACAGGGTTGGGGTGAAGCTTTCTTT. The whole variable domain, remainder taken from reference TRBV29-1 and TRBJ1-1, is SAVISQKPSRDICQRGTSLTIQCQVDSQVTMMFWYRQQPGQSLTLIATANQGSEATYESGFVIDKFPISRPNLTFSTLTVSNMSPEDSSIYLCSGGQGWGEAFFGQGTRLTVV.

This clone is deemed medium-sized. The genes are TRBV6-4 and TRBJ2-2; no firm D call. There are 13 residues in the CDR3. V was shortened by 5 bases and J by 5 bases, with 9 bases between the two germline ends. Germline CDR1 and CDR2: MRHNA and SNTAGT. The CDR3 coding sequence is TGTGCCAGCAGTTCACGAGAAACCGGGGAGCTGTTTTTT. This sequence encodes CASSSRETGELFF.

V gene TRBV18 combines with J gene TRBJ1-1, with D tentatively TRBD1 (6 bases). Germline assignment: CDR1 KGHSH and CDR2 LQKENI. V was clipped by 5 bases and J by 0 bases, with 22 bases between them. The CDR3 runs 18 residues. CDR3 sequence reads: CASSSGTPGPLMNTEAFF. CDR3 coding DNA: TGTGCCAGCTCATCTGGGACACCAGGGCCCCTCATGAACACTGAAGCTTTCTTT.

V and J are TRBV4-1 and TRBJ1-5, with 8 nucleotides matching TRBD1. This CDR3 comprises 21 residues. CDR1 MGHRA and CDR2 YSYEKL come from the germline V gene. J lost 2 bases, V lost 8 bases, and 26 bases had no gene match. The CDR3 spells CASADLDRNRGIRRGNQPQHF. The CDR3 DNA sequence: TGCGCCAGCGCGGATTTAGACCGAAACAGGGGGATTAGGCGCGGCAATCAGCCCCAGCATTTT.

V usage is TRBV5-1 and J usage is TRBJ1-1; no reliable D call. The length of the CDR3 is 13 residues. Germline CDR1 SGHRS, CDR2 YFSETQ. V was cut by 0 bases and J by 5 bases, with 8 bases left in between. The CDR3 sequence is CASSLDTETEAFF. The CDR3 region has the DNA TGCGCCAGCAGCTTGGATACGGAGACTGAAGCTTTCTTT.

This chain joins TRBV2 and TRBJ2-7; possibly TRBD1 for D (6 bases). Trimming cost V 4 bases and J 5 bases, with 6 bases left between them. This CDR3 region has 11 residues. Germline CDR1 reads SNHLY; CDR2 reads FYNNEI. CDR3 sequence reads: CASSGTDEQYF. The CDR3, as DNA: TGTGCCAGCAGTGGGACAGACGAGCAGTACTTC.

This chain links TRBV10-1 with TRBJ1-6, with 7 bases matching TRBD1. V shed 6 bases, J shed 9 bases, and the junction held 8 bases outside the gene matches. Germline-derived CDR1 and CDR2 are WNHNN and SYGVQD (reference sequence). The CDR3 extends over 14 amino acids. CDR3 loop: CASSLGGAGSPLHF. As DNA, the CDR3 is TGCGCCAGCAGCCTAGGGGGCGCAGGTTCACCCCTCCACTTT.

The chain employs TRBV7-8 and TRBJ1-1; 11 bases map to TRBD1. The CDR3 spans 15 residues. The germline gives CDR1 SGHVS, CDR2 FQNEAQ. Germline trimming cut 2 bases from V and 6 bases from J; bases unmatched to any gene: 5. The CDR3 region is CASSLWTGGSAEAFF. In nucleotides, the CDR3 is TGTGCCAGCAGCTTATGGACAGGGGGCTCCGCTGAAGCTTTCTTT.

This clone showed up just a few times. CDR3: CASSQDPVGLTQYF. The CDR3, as DNA: TGCGCCAGCAGCCAAGATCCGGTGGGCCTTACGCAGTATTTT. The chain employs TRBV4-1 and TRBJ2-3; no reliable D call. CDR3 size: 14 residues. V was cut by 0 bases and J by 8 bases, with 12 bases left in between. The germline CDR1 and CDR2 sequences are MGHRA and YSYEKL.

With regard to this clone: The same CDR3 arises from other DNA sequences in this sample as well. The chain joins TRBV30 to TRBJ1-2, with 7 nucleotides matching TRBD1. The V and J ends lost 0 bases and 2 bases, in that order; junction bases with no gene match: 3. This CDR3 contains 14 residues. The germline V gene has CDR1 GTSNPN and CDR2 SVGIG (reference sequence). The CDR3 nucleotides read TGTGCCTGGAGTGTAGGGGACAGCAACTATGGCTACACCTTC. Encoded protein: CAWSVGDSNYGYTF.

The chain joins TRBV5-1 to TRBJ2-1; 8 bases agree with TRBD2. Per the germline V gene, CDR1 is SGHRS and CDR2 is YFSETQ. CDR3 length: 15 residues. J was trimmed by 4 bases and V by 2 bases; bases with no gene match: 5. CDR3: CASSFGGGPYNEQFF. As DNA, the CDR3 is TGCGCCAGCAGCTTCGGCGGGGGGCCTTACAATGAGCAGTTCTTC.

The chain recombines TRBV18 with TRBJ1-1; the D gene is possibly TRBD1 (6 bases). The V end lost 3 bases, the J end lost 4 bases, and 15 bases lay between the germline ends. The CDR3 is 15 amino acids. CDR1 is KGHSH, CDR2 LQKENI, per germline. The CDR3 here is CASSPIRGLGTEAFF. CDR3 nucleotides: TGTGCCAGCTCACCTATCAGGGGTTTAGGCACTGAAGCTTTCTTT.

The chain carries TRBV7-3 and TRBJ2-3; no reliable D call. With 0 bases removed from V and 6 bases from J, the gap between germline ends came to 10 bases. CDR1 SGHTA and CDR2 FQGTGA come from the germline V gene. This CDR3 has 14 amino acids. The CDR3 DNA follows: TGTGCCAGCAGCTTAACGAGCATTCCTGATACGCAGTATTTT. As protein: CASSLTSIPDTQYF.

The CDR3 loop is CASSLTGNASLGEQFF. The CDR3 coding sequence is TGCGCCAGCAGCTTAACAGGGAATGCGTCGCTCGGTGAGCAGTTCTTC. The V and J genes are TRBV5-1 and TRBJ2-1; weak D call: TRBD1 (6 bases). CDR3 length: 16 amino acids. The germline V gene has CDR1 SGHRS and CDR2 YFSETQ. Trimming shortened V by 2 bases and J by 9 bases, and 21 bases separated the two germline ends.

The J gene is TRBJ2-7, the V gene TRBV7-6, with D tentatively TRBD2 (6 bases). Per the germline V gene, CDR1 is SGHVS and CDR2 is FNYEAQ. V lost 3 bases, J lost 3 bases, and 12 bases lay in between. The CDR3 has 14 amino acids. The chain's CDR3 is CASSFVEEGYEQYF. CDR3 DNA: TGTGCCAGCAGCTTTGTTGAGGAGGGCTACGAGCAGTACTTC.

The rearrangement links TRBV19 to TRBJ2-3; 8 nucleotides line up with TRBD2. There are 16 residues in the CDR3. Trimming cost V 5 bases and J 2 bases; bases outside gene matches: 9. Germline-derived CDR1 and CDR2 are LNHDA and SQIVND (reference sequence). As DNA, the CDR3 is TGTGCCAGTAGTCCCCGGGGTAGCGGGACCACAGATACGCAGTATTTT. Translation: CASSPRGSGTTDTQYF.

The CDR3 DNA reads as TGTGCCAGCAGGCCCGACAGCAATGAGCAGTTCTTC. This encodes CASRPDSNEQFF. The J gene is TRBJ2-1, the V gene TRBV6-6; D may be TRBD1 (5 bases). V dropped 6 bases and J dropped 6 bases, with 9 bases sitting between them. This CDR3 is built from 12 residues. Looked up from germline, CDR1 is MNHNY and CDR2 is SVGAGI (reference sequence).

This chain joins TRBV4-1 and TRBJ1-2; 8 bases line up with TRBD1. Germline loops: CDR1 MGHRA, CDR2 YSYEKL. V lost 3 bases and J lost 0; bases outside the gene matches: 3. The CDR3 consists of 15 residues. The CDR3 DNA reads as TGCGCCAGCAGCCAGACAGGGGCTTCTAACTATGGCTACACCTTC. This sequence encodes CASSQTGASNYGYTF.

V and J are TRBV6-5 and TRBJ1-5, with D uncertain. V shed 6 bases and J shed 1 base, with 13 bases lying between them. The CDR3 sequence is 15 residues long. Germline-derived CDR1 and CDR2 are MNHEY and SVGAGI. The CDR3 DNA is TGTGCCAGCAGGGTCGGGAGCGGGAGCAATCAGCCCCAGCATTTT. It is translated as CASRVGSGSNQPQHF.

The chain has TRBV7-3 and TRBJ2-3; a weak D match, TRBD1 (6 bases). The length of the CDR3 is 15 residues. Germline V CDR1 and CDR2: SGHTA, FQGTGA. Trimming took off 5 bases at V and 2 bases at J, with 14 bases between the two ends. The CDR3 is CASSRKGTYTDTQYF. Written as DNA, the CDR3 is TGTGCCAGCAGCCGTAAGGGGACATACACAGATACGCAGTATTTT.

The genes are TRBV6-1 and TRBJ2-7; D may be TRBD2 (7 bases). The germline V and J ends were trimmed by 10 bases and 7 bases, with 23 bases remaining between them. The CDR3 is 14 amino acids. From germline, CDR1 is MNHNS and CDR2 SASEGT. This CDR3 is CATAQLGGAGEQYF. Here the CDR3 DNA reads TGTGCCACCGCGCAATTAGGGGGGGCTGGGGAGCAGTACTTC.